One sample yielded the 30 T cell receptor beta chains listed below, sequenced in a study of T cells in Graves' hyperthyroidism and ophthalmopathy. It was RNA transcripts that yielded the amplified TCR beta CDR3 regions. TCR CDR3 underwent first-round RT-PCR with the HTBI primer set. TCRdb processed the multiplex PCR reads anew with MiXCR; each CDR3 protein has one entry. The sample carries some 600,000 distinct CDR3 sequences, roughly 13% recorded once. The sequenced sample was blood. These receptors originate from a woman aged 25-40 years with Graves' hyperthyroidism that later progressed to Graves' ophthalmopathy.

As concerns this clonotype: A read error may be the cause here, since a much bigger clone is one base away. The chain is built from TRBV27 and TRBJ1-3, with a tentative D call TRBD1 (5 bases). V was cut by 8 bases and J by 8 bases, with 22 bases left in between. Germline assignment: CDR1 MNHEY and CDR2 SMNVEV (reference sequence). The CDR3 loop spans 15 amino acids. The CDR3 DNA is TGTGCCAGCTCCGAATCCTTGGGTGGGGCCCACACCATATATTTT. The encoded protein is CASSESLGGAHTIYF.

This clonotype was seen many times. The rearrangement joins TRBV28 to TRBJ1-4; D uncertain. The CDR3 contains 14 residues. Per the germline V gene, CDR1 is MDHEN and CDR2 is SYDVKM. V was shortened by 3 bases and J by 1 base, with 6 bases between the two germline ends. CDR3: CASSLPETNEKLFF. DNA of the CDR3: TGTGCCAGCAGTTTGCCGGAAACTAATGAAAAACTGTTTTTT.

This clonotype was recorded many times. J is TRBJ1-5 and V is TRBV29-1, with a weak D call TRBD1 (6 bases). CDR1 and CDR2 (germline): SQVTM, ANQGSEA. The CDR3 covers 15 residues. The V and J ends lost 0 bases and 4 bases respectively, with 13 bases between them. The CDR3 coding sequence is TGCAGCGTTGAAGAGGGGGTAGGGGGAAATCAGCCCCAGCATTTT. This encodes CSVEEGVGGNQPQHF.

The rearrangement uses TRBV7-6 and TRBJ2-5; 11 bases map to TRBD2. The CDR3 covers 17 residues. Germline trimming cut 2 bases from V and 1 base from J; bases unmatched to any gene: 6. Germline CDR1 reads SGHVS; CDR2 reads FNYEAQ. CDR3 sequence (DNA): TGTGCCAGCAGCTTACGGGTGGGGACTAGCGGCCAAGAGACCCAGTACTTC. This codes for CASSLRVGTSGQETQYF.

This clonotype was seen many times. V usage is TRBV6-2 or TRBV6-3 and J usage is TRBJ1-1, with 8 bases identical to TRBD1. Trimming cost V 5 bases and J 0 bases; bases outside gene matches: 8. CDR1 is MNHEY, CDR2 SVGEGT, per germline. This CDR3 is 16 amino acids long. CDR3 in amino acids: CASSRGQGWLNTEAFF. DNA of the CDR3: TGTGCCAGCAGTCGTGGACAGGGTTGGCTGAACACTGAAGCTTTCTTT.

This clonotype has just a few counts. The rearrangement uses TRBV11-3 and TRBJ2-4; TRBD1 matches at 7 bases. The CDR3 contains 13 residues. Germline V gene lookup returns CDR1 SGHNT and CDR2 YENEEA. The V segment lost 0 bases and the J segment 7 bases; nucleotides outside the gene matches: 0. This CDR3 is CASSLEDRNIQYF. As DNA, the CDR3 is TGTGCCAGCAGCTTAGAGGACAGGAACATTCAGTACTTC. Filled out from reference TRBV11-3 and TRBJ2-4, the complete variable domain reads EAGVVQSPRYKIIEKKQPVAFWCNPISGHNTLYWYLQNLGQGPELLIRYENEEAVDDSQLPKDRFSAERLKGVDSTLKIQPAELGDSAVYLCASSLEDRNIQYFGAGTRLSVL.

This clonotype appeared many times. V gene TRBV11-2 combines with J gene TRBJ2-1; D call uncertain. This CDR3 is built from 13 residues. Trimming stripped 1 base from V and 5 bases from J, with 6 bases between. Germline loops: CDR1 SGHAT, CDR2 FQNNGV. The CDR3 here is CASSLGRDNEQFF. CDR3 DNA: TGTGCCAGCAGCTTAGGCCGAGACAATGAGCAGTTCTTC.

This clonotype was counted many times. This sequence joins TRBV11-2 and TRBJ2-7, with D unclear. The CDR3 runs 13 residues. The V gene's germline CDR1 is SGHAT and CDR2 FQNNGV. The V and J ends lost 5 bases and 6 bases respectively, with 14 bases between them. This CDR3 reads CASSAYEAGEQYF. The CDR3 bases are TGTGCCAGCAGCGCGTACGAGGCAGGCGAGCAGTACTTC.

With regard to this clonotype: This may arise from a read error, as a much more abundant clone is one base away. The CDR3 here is CAWSVTGFQETQYF. The CDR3 region has the DNA TGTGCCTGGAGTGTAACAGGGTTCCAAGAGACCCAGTACTTC. This chain connects TRBV30 to TRBJ2-5; D might be TRBD1 (6 bases). Between the trimmed V and J ends, which lost 0 bases and 1 base, there was a span of 9 bases. The CDR3 contains 14 residues. Germline V gene lookup returns CDR1 GTSNPN and CDR2 SVGIG (reference sequence).

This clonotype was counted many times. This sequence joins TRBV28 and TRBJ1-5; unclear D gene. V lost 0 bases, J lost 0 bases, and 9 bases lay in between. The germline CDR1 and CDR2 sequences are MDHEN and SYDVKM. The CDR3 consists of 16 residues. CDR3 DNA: TGTGCCAGCAGTTTATGGGGCAGATATAGCAATCAGCCCCAGCATTTT. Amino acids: CASSLWGRYSNQPQHF.

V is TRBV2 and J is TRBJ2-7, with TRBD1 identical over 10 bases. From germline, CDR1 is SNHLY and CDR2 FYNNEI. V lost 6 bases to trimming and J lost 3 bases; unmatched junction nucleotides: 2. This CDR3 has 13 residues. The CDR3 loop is CASRTGGNYEQYF. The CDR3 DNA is TGTGCCAGCAGGACAGGGGGCAACTACGAGCAGTACTTC.

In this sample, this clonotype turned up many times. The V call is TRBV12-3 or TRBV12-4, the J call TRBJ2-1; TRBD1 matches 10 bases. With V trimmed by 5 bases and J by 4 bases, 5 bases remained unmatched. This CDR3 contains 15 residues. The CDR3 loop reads CASSPGQGIYNEQFF. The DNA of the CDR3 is TGTGCCAGCAGTCCGGGACAGGGGATATACAATGAGCAGTTCTTC.

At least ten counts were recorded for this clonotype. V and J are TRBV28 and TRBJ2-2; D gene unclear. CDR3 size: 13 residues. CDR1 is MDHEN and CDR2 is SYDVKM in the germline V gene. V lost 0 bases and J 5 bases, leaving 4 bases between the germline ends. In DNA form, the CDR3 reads TGTGCCAGCAGTTTATGGGGTACCGGGGAGCTGTTTTTT. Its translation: CASSLWGTGELFF.

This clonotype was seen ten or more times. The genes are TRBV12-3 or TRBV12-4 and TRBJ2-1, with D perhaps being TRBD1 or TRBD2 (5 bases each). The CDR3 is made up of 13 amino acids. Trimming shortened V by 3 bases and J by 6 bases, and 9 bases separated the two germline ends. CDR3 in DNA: TGTGCCAGCAGTTTCTTGGGGGTCAATGAGCAGTTCTTC. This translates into CASSFLGVNEQFF.

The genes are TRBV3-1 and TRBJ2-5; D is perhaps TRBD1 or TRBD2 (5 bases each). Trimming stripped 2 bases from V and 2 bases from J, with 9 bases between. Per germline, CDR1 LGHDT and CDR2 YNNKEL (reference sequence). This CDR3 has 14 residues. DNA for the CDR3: TGTGCCAGCAGCCAATGGGGGAGACAAGAGACCCAGTACTTC. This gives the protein CASSQWGRQETQYF.

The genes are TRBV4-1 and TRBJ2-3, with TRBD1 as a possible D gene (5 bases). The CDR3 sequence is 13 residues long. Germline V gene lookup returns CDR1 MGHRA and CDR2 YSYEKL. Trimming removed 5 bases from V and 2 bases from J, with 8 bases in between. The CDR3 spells CASSAGLTDTQYF. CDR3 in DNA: TGCGCCAGCAGCGCAGGGCTCACAGATACGCAGTATTTT.

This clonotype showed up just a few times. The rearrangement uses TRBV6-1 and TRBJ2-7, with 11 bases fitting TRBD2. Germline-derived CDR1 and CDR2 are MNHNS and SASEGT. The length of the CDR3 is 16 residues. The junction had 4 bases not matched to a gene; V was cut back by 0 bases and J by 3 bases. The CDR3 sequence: CASSEADGTSGYEQYF. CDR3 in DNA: TGTGCCAGCAGTGAAGCGGACGGGACTAGCGGCTACGAGCAGTACTTC.

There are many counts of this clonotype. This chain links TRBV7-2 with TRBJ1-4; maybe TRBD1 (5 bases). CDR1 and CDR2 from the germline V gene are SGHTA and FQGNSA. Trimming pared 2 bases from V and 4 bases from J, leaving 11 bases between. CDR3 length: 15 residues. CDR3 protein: CASSLQAGDNEKLFF. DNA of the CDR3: TGTGCCAGCAGCTTACAAGCGGGGGATAATGAAAAACTGTTTTTT.

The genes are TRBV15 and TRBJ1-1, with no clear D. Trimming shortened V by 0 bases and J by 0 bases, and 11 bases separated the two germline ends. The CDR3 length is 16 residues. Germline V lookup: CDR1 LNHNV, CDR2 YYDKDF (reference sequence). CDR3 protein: CATSRERGRVNTEAFF. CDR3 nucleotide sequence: TGTGCCACCAGCAGAGAACGCGGGCGGGTGAACACTGAAGCTTTCTTT.

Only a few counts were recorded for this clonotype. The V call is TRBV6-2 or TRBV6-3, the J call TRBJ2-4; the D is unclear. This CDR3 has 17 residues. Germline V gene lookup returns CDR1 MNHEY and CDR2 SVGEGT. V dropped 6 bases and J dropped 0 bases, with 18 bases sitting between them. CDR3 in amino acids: CASRPTNRPLAKNIQYF. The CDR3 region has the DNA TGTGCCAGCAGACCGACAAATCGCCCCTTAGCCAAAAACATTCAGTACTTC.

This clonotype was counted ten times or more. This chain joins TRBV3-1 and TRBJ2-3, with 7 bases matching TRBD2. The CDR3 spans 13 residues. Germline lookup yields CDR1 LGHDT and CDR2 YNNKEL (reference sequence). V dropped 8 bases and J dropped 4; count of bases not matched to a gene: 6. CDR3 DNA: TGTGCCAGCGGGCGGGAGTACCCAGATACGCAGTATTTT. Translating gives CASGREYPDTQYF.

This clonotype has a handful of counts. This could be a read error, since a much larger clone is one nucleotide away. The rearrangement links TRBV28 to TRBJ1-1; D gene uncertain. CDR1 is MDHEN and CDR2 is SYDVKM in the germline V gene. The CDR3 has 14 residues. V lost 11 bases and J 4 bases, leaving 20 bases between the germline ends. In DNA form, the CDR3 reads TGTGCCGGCACCCCTTTAGTTTTCGCCACTGAAGCTTTCTTT. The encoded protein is CAGTPLVFATEAFF.

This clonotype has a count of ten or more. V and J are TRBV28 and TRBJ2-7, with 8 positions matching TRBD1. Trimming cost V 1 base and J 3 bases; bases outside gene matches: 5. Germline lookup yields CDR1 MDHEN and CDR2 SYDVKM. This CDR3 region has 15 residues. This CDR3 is CASSLYRGENYEQYF. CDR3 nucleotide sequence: TGTGCCAGCAGTTTATACAGGGGGGAGAACTACGAGCAGTACTTC.

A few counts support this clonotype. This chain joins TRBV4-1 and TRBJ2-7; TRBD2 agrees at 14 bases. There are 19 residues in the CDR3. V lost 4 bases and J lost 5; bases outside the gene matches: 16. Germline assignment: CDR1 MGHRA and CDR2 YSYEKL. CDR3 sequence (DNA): TGCGCCAGCAGCCTCATCCCGGGACTAGCGGGAGTCAGGTCTGACGAGCAGTACTTC. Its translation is CASSLIPGLAGVRSDEQYF.

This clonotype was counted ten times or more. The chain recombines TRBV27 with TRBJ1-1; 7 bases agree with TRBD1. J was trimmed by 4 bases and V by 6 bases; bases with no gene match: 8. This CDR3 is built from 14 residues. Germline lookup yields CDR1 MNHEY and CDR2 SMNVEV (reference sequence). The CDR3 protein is CASSLQTGPTEAFF. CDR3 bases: TGTGCCAGCAGCCTTCAGACAGGGCCCACTGAAGCTTTCTTT.

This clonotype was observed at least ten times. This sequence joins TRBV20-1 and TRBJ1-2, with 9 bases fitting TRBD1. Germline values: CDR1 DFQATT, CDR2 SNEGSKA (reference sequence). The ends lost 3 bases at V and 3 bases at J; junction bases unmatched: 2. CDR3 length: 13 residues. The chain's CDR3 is CSASDRGDYGYTF. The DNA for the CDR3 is TGCAGTGCTAGCGACAGGGGGGACTATGGCTACACCTTC.

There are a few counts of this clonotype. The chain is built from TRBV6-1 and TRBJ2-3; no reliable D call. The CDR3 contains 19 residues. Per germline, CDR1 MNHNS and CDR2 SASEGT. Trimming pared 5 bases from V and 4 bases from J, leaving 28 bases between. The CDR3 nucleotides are TGTGCCAGCAGTATCTTTCGGGCAATCCCCCCCCTAAAATCAGATACGCAGTATTTT. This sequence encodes CASSIFRAIPPLKSDTQYF.

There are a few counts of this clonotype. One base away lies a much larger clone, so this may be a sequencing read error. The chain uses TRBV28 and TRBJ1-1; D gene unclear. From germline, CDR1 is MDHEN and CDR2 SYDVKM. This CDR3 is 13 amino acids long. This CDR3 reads CASIGSWNTGAFF. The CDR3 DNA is TGTGCCAGCATAGGGTCGTGGAACACTGGAGCTTTCTTT.

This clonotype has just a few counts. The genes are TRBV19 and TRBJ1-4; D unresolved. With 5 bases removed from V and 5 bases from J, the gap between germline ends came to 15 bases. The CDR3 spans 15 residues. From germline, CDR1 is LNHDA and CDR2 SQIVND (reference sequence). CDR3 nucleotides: TGTGCCAGTAGTCCCTTCGGGCGGATGAATGAAAAACTGTTTTTT. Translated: CASSPFGRMNEKLFF.

CDR3 amino acids: CASSLGQGAYTGELFF. CDR3 in DNA: TGTGCCAGCAGTTTAGGACAGGGGGCGTACACCGGGGAGCTGTTTTTT. J is TRBJ2-2 and V is TRBV6-2 or TRBV6-3; TRBD1 matches at 11 bases. The CDR3 is 16 residues long. J gave up 3 bases and V 4 bases, and 4 bases lay outside the gene matches. Per germline, CDR1 MNHEY and CDR2 SVGEGT.